These 5 T cell receptor beta chains share one sample of origin, sequenced in a study of blood T cell repertoires in COVID-19. Method: immunoSEQ multiplex PCR; TCRdb's copy keeps in-frame clones and lacks some. This repertoire shows about 250,000 clones, approximately 89% found once; its top ten account for under 8%. The sequencing sample was made of peripheral blood. Source of these receptors: a woman aged 25 to 39 with COVID-19, enrolled during active disease.

The V call is TRBV5-6, the J call TRBJ1-3; TRBD1 matches at 8 bases. V trimming: 3 bases; J trimming: 3 bases; junction bases outside the gene matches: 5. Germline CDR1 reads SGHDT; CDR2 reads YYEEEE. This CDR3 region has 15 residues. The CDR3 DNA reads TGTGCCAGCAGCTCGTTCGGACAGGGTGGAAACACCATATATTTT. It yields the protein CASSSFGQGGNTIYF.

The J gene is TRBJ2-7, the V gene TRBV5-6; D may be TRBD1 (5 bases). Trimming removed 1 base from V and 4 bases from J, with 6 bases in between. This CDR3 spans 12 amino acids. CDR1 and CDR2 from the germline V gene are SGHDT and YYEEEE. The CDR3 DNA is TGTGCCAGCAGCTTGCAGGGATACGAGCAGTACGTC. Translation: CASSLQGYEQYV.

This clone was observed a handful of times. The chain uses TRBV7-2 and TRBJ1-5; unclear D gene. V was clipped by 1 base and J by 3 bases, with 13 bases between them. The CDR3 runs 16 residues. Germline values: CDR1 SGHTA, CDR2 FQGNSA. The CDR3 region has the DNA TGTGCCAGCAGCTTAGTGGCTCAGGCCAACAATCAGCCCCAGCATTTT. Translation gives CASSLVAQANNQPQHF. The full variable domain, completed using reference TRBV7-2 and TRBJ1-5, is GAGVSQSPSNKVTEKGKDVELRCDPISGHTALYWYRQSLGQGLEFLIYFQGNSAPDKSGLPSDRFSAERTGGSVSTLTIQRTQQEDSAVYLCASSLVAQANNQPQHFGDGTRLSIL.

DNA of the CDR3: TGTGCCAGTAGTATAGGCGGGCGGCCCCAGCATTTT. Protein sequence: CASSIGGRPQHF. The rearrangement uses TRBV19 and TRBJ1-5, with unresolved D. Germline V lookup: CDR1 LNHDA, CDR2 SQIVND (reference sequence). This CDR3 contains 12 residues. With 1 base removed from V and 9 bases from J, the gap between germline ends came to 7 bases.

CDR3: CASSYGDPGNPEQFF. Written as DNA, the CDR3 is TGTGCCAGCAGCTACGGCGACCCAGGAAACCCGGAGCAGTTCTTC. The gene calls are TRBV11-2 and TRBJ2-1; D not resolved. Germline V gene data show CDR1 as SGHAT and CDR2 as FQNNGV. This CDR3 contains 15 residues. V lost 4 bases and J lost 10, with 20 bases in between.